A selection of T cell receptor beta chains follows, all from one sample in a study of post-analysis software for immune sequencing data. MiXCR, run by TCRdb on the PCR reads, gives a single entry per CDR3 protein. Of roughly 800,000 distinct CDR3 sequences in the sample, approximately 50% were seen once. The sample consisted of blood. The receptors were gathered from a girl aged 5-17 years with multiple sclerosis. The CDR3 runs from the conserved cysteine through the conserved F or W. D genes are given only for firm matches. Clone size is shown for a subset of rows, as once, few, many or a class of expanded clone.

clone size: NA; V gene: TRBV6-5; J gene: TRBJ2-3; D gene: NA; CDR3 DNA: TGTGCCAGCAGTTATCGGGCCAGCACAGATACGCAGTATTTT; CDR3 protein: CASSYRASTDTQYF
clone size: NA; V gene: TRBV29-1; J gene: TRBJ2-7; D gene: NA; CDR3 DNA: TGCAGCGTTGCTCAGTCCTACGAGCAGTACTTC; CDR3 protein: CSVAQSYEQYF
clone size: few; V gene: TRBV10-3; J gene: TRBJ2-7; D gene: TRBD1; CDR3 DNA: TGTGCCATCACCCCGGGACAGGGGCCCGGAACCTACGAGCAGTACTTC; CDR3 protein: CAITPGQGPGTYEQYF
clone size: NA; V gene: TRBV7-3; J gene: TRBJ2-3; D gene: NA; CDR3 DNA: TGTGCCAGCAGCCCCAAAACAGGGAGGACAGATACGCAGTATTTT; CDR3 protein: CASSPKTGRTDTQYF
clone size: NA; V gene: TRBV10-3; J gene: TRBJ1-2; D gene: NA; CDR3 DNA: TGTGCCATCAGTGACTCCCCCGGCTATGGCTACACCTTC; CDR3 protein: CAISDSPGYGYTF
clone size: NA; V gene: TRBV15; J gene: TRBJ2-7; D gene: NA; CDR3 DNA: TGTGCCACCAGCAGAGAGCCAGCTACCTACGAGCAGTACTTC; CDR3 protein: CATSREPATYEQYF
clone size: NA; V gene: TRBV20-1; J gene: TRBJ2-5; D gene: NA; CDR3 DNA: TGCAGTGCTCTACTGACAGTTGCACAAGAGACCCAGTACTTC; CDR3 protein: CSALLTVAQETQYF
clone size: NA; V gene: TRBV7-9; J gene: TRBJ2-3; D gene: NA; CDR3 DNA: TGTGCTAGCAACTTTGGGAGCACAGATACGCAGTATTTT; CDR3 protein: CASNFGSTDTQYF
clone size: NA; V gene: TRBV10-3; J gene: TRBJ2-1; D gene: NA; CDR3 DNA: TGTGCCATCACTACCTCTACCAATGAGCAGTTCTTC; CDR3 protein: CAITTSTNEQFF
clone size: once; V gene: TRBV5-1; J gene: TRBJ2-1; D gene: TRBD2; CDR3 DNA: TGCGCCAGCAGCCCTGGGCGGGCTAGCGGGAGCGGACACAATGAGCAGTTCTTC; CDR3 protein: CASSPGRASGSGHNEQFF
clone size: NA; V gene: TRBV5-1; J gene: TRBJ1-2; D gene: NA; CDR3 DNA: TGCGCCAGCAGGACCGGACAAGAGCAATATGGCTACACCTTC; CDR3 protein: CASRTGQEQYGYTF
clone size: NA; V gene: TRBV27; J gene: TRBJ2-5; D gene: TRBD1; CDR3 DNA: TGTGCCAGCAGTTTATCAGGGGGCGTTGTGGAGACCCAGTACTTC; CDR3 protein: CASSLSGGVVETQYF
clone size: NA; V gene: TRBV14; J gene: TRBJ2-1; D gene: NA; CDR3 DNA: TGTGCCAACAGCCAAGTCTCCTACAATGAGCAGTTCTTC; CDR3 protein: CANSQVSYNEQFF
clone size: NA; V gene: TRBV28; J gene: TRBJ2-1; D gene: NA; CDR3 DNA: TGTGCCAGCAGTTTCGAGCAGTTCTTC; CDR3 protein: CASSFEQFF
clone size: NA; V gene: TRBV7-2; J gene: TRBJ2-1; D gene: NA; CDR3 DNA: TGTGCCAGCAGCTTATTGGGCCAGGGGGGAGGAGAGCAGTTCTTC; CDR3 protein: CASSLLGQGGGEQFF
clone size: NA; V gene: TRBV5-1; J gene: TRBJ2-1; D gene: NA; CDR3 DNA: TGCGTCAGCAGCTTGAAAAACGGGGCCGATGAGCAGTTCTTC; CDR3 protein: CVSSLKNGADEQFF
clone size: NA; V gene: TRBV12-5; J gene: TRBJ2-5; D gene: NA; CDR3 DNA: TGTGCTAGTGGGGGGGCGGGAAAGGAGGAGACCCAGTACTTC; CDR3 protein: CASGGAGKEETQYF
clone size: NA; V gene: TRBV6-1; J gene: TRBJ2-1; D gene: TRBD2; CDR3 DNA: TGTGCCAGCAGCCGACCGGGACTAGCGGGTCGCTACAATGAGCAGTTCTTC; CDR3 protein: CASSRPGLAGRYNEQFF
clone size: NA; V gene: TRBV6-5; J gene: TRBJ2-5; D gene: TRBD1; CDR3 DNA: TGTGCCAGCACCCTAGGGGTAGGGACAGGGCTTCTGACCCAGTACTTC; CDR3 protein: CASTLGVGTGLLTQYF
clone size: NA; V gene: TRBV20-1; J gene: TRBJ2-1; D gene: NA; CDR3 DNA: TGCAGTGCTAGAGTGTCGATGGGTTCCTGGAACAATGAGCAGTTCTTC; CDR3 protein: CSARVSMGSWNNEQFF
clone size: NA; V gene: TRBV20-1; J gene: TRBJ2-4; D gene: TRBD2; CDR3 DNA: TGCAGTGCTAGAAGCGGACTAGCGGGTCTGGGGGCCCAGTACTTC; CDR3 protein: CSARSGLAGLGAQYF
clone size: NA; V gene: TRBV20-1; J gene: TRBJ2-7; D gene: NA; CDR3 DNA: TGCAGTGCTAGAGATCTGCGGGGACCCTACGAGCAGTACTTC; CDR3 protein: CSARDLRGPYEQYF
clone size: NA; V gene: TRBV10-2; J gene: TRBJ2-1; D gene: TRBD2; CDR3 DNA: TGCGCCACCGCCGGACTAGCGGGAGGATTTGCTGAGCAGTTCTTC; CDR3 protein: CATAGLAGGFAEQFF
clone size: few; V gene: TRBV7-3; J gene: TRBJ2-3; D gene: NA; CDR3 DNA: TGTGCCAGCACCAGCAACCCCCCCCTGGCTCTCTTCACAGATACGCAGTATTTT; CDR3 protein: CASTSNPPLALFTDTQYF
clone size: few; V gene: TRBV28; J gene: TRBJ2-7; D gene: NA; CDR3 DNA: TGTGCCAGCAGTTACAGGGACCCCTCCTACGAGCAGTACTTC; CDR3 protein: CASSYRDPSYEQYF
clone size: NA; V gene: TRBV6-6; J gene: TRBJ2-7; D gene: NA; CDR3 DNA: TGTGCCAGCAGTATCTACGGGAGCATTCACGAGCAGTACTTC; CDR3 protein: CASSIYGSIHEQYF
clone size: NA; V gene: TRBV6-5; J gene: TRBJ1-4; D gene: NA; CDR3 DNA: TGTGCCAGCAGTTCCCCCAGGACAACTAATGAAAAACTGTTTTTT; CDR3 protein: CASSSPRTTNEKLFF
clone size: NA; V gene: TRBV20-1; J gene: TRBJ2-3; D gene: TRBD2; CDR3 DNA: TGCAGTGCTAGAGACACTAGCGGTGGCACAGATACGCAGTATTTT; CDR3 protein: CSARDTSGGTDTQYF
clone size: few; V gene: TRBV2; J gene: TRBJ2-7; D gene: TRBD2; CDR3 DNA: TGTGCCAGCAGTGCGGGGCGGGGGGCGAGAGAGCAGTACTTC; CDR3 protein: CASSAGRGAREQYF